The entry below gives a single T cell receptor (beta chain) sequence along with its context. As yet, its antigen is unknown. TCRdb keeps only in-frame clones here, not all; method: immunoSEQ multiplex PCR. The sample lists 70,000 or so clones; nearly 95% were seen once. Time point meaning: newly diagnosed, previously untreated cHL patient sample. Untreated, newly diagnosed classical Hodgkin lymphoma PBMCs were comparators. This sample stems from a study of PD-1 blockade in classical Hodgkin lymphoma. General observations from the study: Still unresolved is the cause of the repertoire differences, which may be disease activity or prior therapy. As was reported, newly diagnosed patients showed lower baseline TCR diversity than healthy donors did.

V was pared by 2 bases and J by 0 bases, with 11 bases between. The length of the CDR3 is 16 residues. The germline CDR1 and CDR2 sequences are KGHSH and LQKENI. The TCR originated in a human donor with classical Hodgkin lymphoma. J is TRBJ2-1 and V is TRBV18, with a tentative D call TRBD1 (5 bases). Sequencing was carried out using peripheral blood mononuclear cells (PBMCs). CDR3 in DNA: TGTGCCAGCTCACCAAGAGACGACAGCTCCTACAATGAGCAGTTCTTC. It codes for CASSPRDDSSYNEQFF. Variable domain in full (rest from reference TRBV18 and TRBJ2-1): NAGVMQNPRHLVRRRGQEARLRCSPMKGHSHVYWYRQLPEEGLKFMVYLQKENIIDESGMPKERFSAEFPKEGPSILRIQQVVRGDSAAYFCASSPRDDSSYNEQFFGPGTRLTVL.